The 13 T cell receptor beta chains in this list originate from one sample, sequenced in a study of shared clonotypes between healthy human individuals. The naive CD8 subset, CD45RO-negative cells positively selected for CCR7, excluded terminally differentiated effector memory CD45RA+ cells. Sequencing was performed with immunoSEQ multiplex PCR; in TCRdb, only in-frame clones are kept and a portion is missing. This sample has millions of clones, with about 92% found just once. Sequenced: naive CD8+ T cells from PBMCs. The receptors come from a young man in good health. Some clones in this sample may be carry-over from other donors' samples.

The chain combines TRBV4-1 with TRBJ2-3, with 7 bases lining up with TRBD2. There are 15 residues in the CDR3. CDR1 is MGHRA, CDR2 YSYEKL, per germline. V shed 4 bases, J shed 4 bases, and the junction held 8 bases outside the gene matches. The CDR3 is CASSRIGLVSDTQYF. The CDR3 bases are TGCGCCAGCAGCCGCATCGGACTAGTTTCAGATACGCAGTATTTT.

The V call is TRBV4-1, the J call TRBJ2-7; D may match TRBD1 or TRBD2 (6 bases each). CDR1 is MGHRA, CDR2 YSYEKL, per germline. V lost 1 base and J lost 3, with 10 bases in between. This CDR3 comprises 14 residues. DNA for the CDR3: TGCGCCAGCAGCCAAGTCGAGGGGGGCTACGAGCAGTACTTC. This gives the protein CASSQVEGGYEQYF.

Written as DNA, the CDR3 is TGTGCCAGCAGCTCCACGGACCAGGATCTTAACTATGGCTACACCTTC. This encodes CASSSTDQDLNYGYTF. The chain couples TRBV7-9 to TRBJ1-2, with D unclear. The length of the CDR3 is 16 residues. Per germline, CDR1 SEHNR and CDR2 FQNEAQ (reference sequence). V lost 4 bases, J lost 1 base, and 16 bases lay in between.

The chain employs TRBV15 and TRBJ2-1; 12 bases agree with TRBD2. CDR1 is LNHNV and CDR2 is YYDKDF in the germline V gene (reference sequence). This CDR3 has 16 amino acids. V dropped 0 bases and J dropped 4; count of bases not matched to a gene: 1. DNA of the CDR3: TGTGCCACCAGCAGAGACGGACTAGCGGGGTACAATGAGCAGTTCTTC. This sequence encodes CATSRDGLAGYNEQFF. The complete variable domain, with remaining parts taken from reference TRBV15 and TRBJ2-1, reads DAMVIQNPRYQVTQFGKPVTLSCSQTLNHNVMYWYQQKSSQAPKLLFHYYDKDFNNEADTPDNFQSRRPNTSFCFLDIRSPGLGDTAMYLCATSRDGLAGYNEQFFGPGTRLTVL.

The chain links TRBV11-2 to TRBJ2-4, with D possibly TRBD2 on 7 matching bases. CDR1 is SGHAT and CDR2 is FQNNGV in the germline V gene. The CDR3 is 17 amino acids. V gave up 3 bases and J gave up 7 bases, with 22 bases separating them. CDR3 sequence reads: CASSLGAGATSGNIQYF. The CDR3 DNA follows: TGTGCCAGCAGCTTGGGGGCGGGAGCGACATCGGGGAACATTCAGTACTTC.

The chain combines TRBV29-1 with TRBJ2-1; perhaps TRBD2 as D (5 bases). The CDR3 covers 12 residues. CDR1 SQVTM and CDR2 ANQGSEA come from the germline V gene. V lost 5 bases and J 9 bases, leaving 14 bases between the germline ends. The DNA for the CDR3 is TGCAGCGTTCCGGGGTCCGGCCCTGAGCAGTTCTTC. Translated: CSVPGSGPEQFF.

This sequence joins TRBV6-5 and TRBJ1-1; D may be TRBD1 (5 bases). With 5 bases removed from V and 3 bases from J, the gap between germline ends came to 7 bases. The germline V gene has CDR1 MNHEY and CDR2 SVGAGI. CDR3 length: 12 amino acids. The CDR3 reads CASSPGYTEAFF. DNA of the CDR3: TGTGCCAGCAGTCCAGGGTACACTGAAGCTTTCTTT.

The chain has TRBV11-2 and TRBJ2-7, with D unresolved. There are 14 residues in the CDR3. The V end lost 4 bases, the J end lost 2 bases, and 12 bases lay between the germline ends. Germline assignment: CDR1 SGHAT and CDR2 FQNNGV. The chain's CDR3 is CASSSTDRTYEQYF. The CDR3 DNA sequence: TGTGCCAGCAGCTCGACGGACCGAACCTACGAGCAGTACTTC.

This clone was picked up one time. This chain uses TRBV12-5 with TRBJ1-1; D is unresolved. The CDR3 spans 14 residues. V lost 5 bases and J lost 5, with 15 bases in between. Per the germline V gene, CDR1 is LGHNT and CDR2 is FRNRAP. The CDR3 spells CASGPTPGRTEAFF. CDR3 coding DNA: TGTGCTAGTGGTCCCACACCCGGAAGGACTGAAGCTTTCTTT.

Notes on this clone: Different DNA sequences within this sample yield the same CDR3. The gene calls are TRBV27 and TRBJ2-7, with TRBD2 identical over 14 bases. The V segment lost 1 base and the J segment 4 bases; nucleotides outside the gene matches: 6. The CDR3 extends over 17 amino acids. Germline CDR1 is MNHEY and CDR2 is SMNVEV (reference sequence). CDR3 nucleotides: TGTGCCAGCAGTTTATTGGGGACTAGCGGGAGTTCTTACGAGCAGTACTTC. This encodes CASSLLGTSGSSYEQYF.

The rearrangement links TRBV27 to TRBJ2-7; D ambiguous. V was trimmed by 6 bases and J by 3 bases, leaving 6 bases between them. The CDR3 contains 11 residues. Germline V gene lookup returns CDR1 MNHEY and CDR2 SMNVEV (reference sequence). CDR3 nucleotides: TGTGCCAGCAGGGATCGCTACGAGCAGTACTTC. It encodes CASRDRYEQYF.

The V and J genes are TRBV27 and TRBJ2-1; TRBD2 matches 7 bases. V shed 6 bases and J 2 bases; nucleotides not matched to a gene: 7. Germline CDR1 MNHEY, CDR2 SMNVEV (reference sequence). The CDR3 has 15 residues. This CDR3 reads CASRVLAAAYNEQFF. DNA of the CDR3: TGTGCCAGCAGAGTTCTAGCGGCCGCCTACAATGAGCAGTTCTTC.

V usage is TRBV7-3 and J usage is TRBJ2-5; possibly TRBD2 for D (7 bases). With 2 bases removed from V and 5 bases from J, the gap between germline ends came to 18 bases. This CDR3 comprises 16 residues. Germline values: CDR1 SGHTA, CDR2 FQGTGA. In DNA form, the CDR3 reads TGTGCCAGCAGCTTAGCCGGGGGGCGTGATTTGGAGACCCAGTACTTC. As protein: CASSLAGGRDLETQYF.